This entry describes one T cell receptor beta chain. The antigen is unknown. This sample stems from a study of T-cell memory formation after mild COVID-19. Notes on the study in general: Unconfirmed was the SARS-CoV-2 specificity of second-wave clones that peaked on day 37. Contracting clones from day 15 to 85 had balanced CD4/CD8; later expanders favoured CD4+. Some responding clones appeared in pre-infection memory, suggesting cross-reactive memory joined.

V lost 8 bases and J lost 4; bases outside the gene matches: 4. Germline lookup yields CDR1 SGHAT and CDR2 FQNNGV. The CDR3 consists of 13 residues. Researchers used 5'RACE with constant-segment primers to make TCR alpha and TCR beta cDNA libraries that carry sample barcodes and UMIs. In TCRdb, the 5' RACE reads were re-called with MiXCR into one record per CDR3 protein. The profile shows roughly 260,000 distinct CDR3 sequences, approximately 16% of them singletons. This clonotype was obtained from a young man who had mild COVID-19 (a few samples of this study predate the infection). Cell type and time point are not known. The V gene is TRBV11-2, the J gene TRBJ2-5; 10 bases are shared with TRBD2. The material sequenced was PBMCs or a T cell subset sorted from them (not recorded which). This CDR3 is CASRLAGVETQYF. In nucleotides, the CDR3 is TGTGCCAGCCGGCTAGCGGGGGTAGAGACCCAGTACTTC. Complete variable domain (other parts from reference TRBV11-2 and TRBJ2-5): EAGVAQSPRYKIIEKRQSVAFWCNPISGHATLYWYQQILGQGPKLLIQFQNNGVVDDSQLPKDRFSAERLKGVDSTLKIQPAKLEDSAVYLCASRLAGVETQYFGPGTRLLVL.